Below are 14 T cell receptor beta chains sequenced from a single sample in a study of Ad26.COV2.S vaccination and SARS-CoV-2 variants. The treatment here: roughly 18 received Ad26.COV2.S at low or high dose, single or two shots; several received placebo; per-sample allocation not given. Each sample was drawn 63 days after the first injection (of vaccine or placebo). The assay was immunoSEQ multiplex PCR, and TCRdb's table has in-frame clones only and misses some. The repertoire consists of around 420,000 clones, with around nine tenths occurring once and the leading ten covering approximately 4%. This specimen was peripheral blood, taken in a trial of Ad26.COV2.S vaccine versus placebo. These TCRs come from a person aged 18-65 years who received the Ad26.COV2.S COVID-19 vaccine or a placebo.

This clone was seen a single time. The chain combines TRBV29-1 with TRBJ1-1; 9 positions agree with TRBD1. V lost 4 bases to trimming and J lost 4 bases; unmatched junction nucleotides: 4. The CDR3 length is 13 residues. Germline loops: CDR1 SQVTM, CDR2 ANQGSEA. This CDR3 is CSVVMGQGTEAFF. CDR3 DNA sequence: TGCAGCGTTGTTATGGGACAGGGCACTGAAGCTTTCTTT.

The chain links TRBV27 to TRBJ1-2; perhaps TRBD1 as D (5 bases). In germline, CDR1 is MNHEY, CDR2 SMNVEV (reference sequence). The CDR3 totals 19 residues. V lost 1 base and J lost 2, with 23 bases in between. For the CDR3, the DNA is TGTGCCAGCAGTTTATGGGTCAGCCGTCCTAGGGGAATAAACTATGGCTACACCTTC. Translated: CASSLWVSRPRGINYGYTF.

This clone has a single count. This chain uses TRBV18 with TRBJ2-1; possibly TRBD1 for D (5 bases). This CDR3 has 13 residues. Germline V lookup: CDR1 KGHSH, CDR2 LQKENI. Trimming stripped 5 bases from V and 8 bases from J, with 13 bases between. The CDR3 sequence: CASSGSGLHEQFF. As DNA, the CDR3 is TGTGCCAGCTCAGGTTCAGGGTTACATGAGCAGTTCTTC.

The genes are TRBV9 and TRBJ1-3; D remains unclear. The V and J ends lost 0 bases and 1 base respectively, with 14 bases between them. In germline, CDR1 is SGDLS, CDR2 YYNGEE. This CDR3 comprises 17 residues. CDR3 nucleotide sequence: TGTGCCAGCAGCGTAGATGTAGGGAGCAGATCTGGAAACACCATATATTTT. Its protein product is CASSVDVGSRSGNTIYF.

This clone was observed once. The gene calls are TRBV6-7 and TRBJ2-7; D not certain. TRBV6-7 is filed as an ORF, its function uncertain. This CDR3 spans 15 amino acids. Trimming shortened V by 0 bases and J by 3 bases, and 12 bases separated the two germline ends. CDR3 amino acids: CASSYSIAKYYEQYF. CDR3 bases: TGTGCCAGCAGTTACTCCATTGCCAAGTACTACGAGCAGTACTTC.

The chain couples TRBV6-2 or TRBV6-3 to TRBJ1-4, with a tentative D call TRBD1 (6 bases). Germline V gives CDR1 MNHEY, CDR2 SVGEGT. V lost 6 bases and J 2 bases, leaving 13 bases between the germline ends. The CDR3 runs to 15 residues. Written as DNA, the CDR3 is TGTGCCAGCAGCTCGGACAGTTCGACTAATGAAAAACTGTTTTTT. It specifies CASSSDSSTNEKLFF.

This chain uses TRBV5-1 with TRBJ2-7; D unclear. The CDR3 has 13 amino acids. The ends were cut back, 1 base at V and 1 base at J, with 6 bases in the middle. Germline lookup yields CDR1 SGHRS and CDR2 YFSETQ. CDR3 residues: CASSLTVSYEQYF. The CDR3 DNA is TGCGCCAGCAGCTTGACAGTTTCCTACGAGCAGTACTTC.

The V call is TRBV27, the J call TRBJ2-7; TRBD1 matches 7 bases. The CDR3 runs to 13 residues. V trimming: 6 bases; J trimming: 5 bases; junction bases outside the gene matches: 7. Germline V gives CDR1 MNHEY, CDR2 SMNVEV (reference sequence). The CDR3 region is CASRLQGVHEQYF. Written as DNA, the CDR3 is TGTGCCAGCAGACTCCAGGGGGTCCACGAGCAGTACTTC.

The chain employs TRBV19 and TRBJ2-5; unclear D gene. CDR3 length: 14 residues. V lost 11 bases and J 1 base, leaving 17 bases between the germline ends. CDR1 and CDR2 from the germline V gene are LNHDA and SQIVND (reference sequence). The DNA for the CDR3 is TGTGCCTGCCTCCGTGTTTCAAGCCAAGAGACCCAGTACTTC. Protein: CACLRVSSQETQYF.

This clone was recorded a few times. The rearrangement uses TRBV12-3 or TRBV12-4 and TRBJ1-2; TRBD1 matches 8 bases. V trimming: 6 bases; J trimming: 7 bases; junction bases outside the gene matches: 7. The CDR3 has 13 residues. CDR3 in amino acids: CASSRTGGTGYTF. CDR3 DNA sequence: TGTGCCAGCAGCCGTACAGGGGGAACTGGCTACACCTTC.

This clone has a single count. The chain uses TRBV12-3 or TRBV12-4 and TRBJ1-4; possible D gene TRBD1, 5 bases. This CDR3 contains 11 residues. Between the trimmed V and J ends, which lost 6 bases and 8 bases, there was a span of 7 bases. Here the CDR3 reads CASRGTEKLFF. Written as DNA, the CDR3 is TGTGCCAGCAGGGGGACGGAAAAACTGTTTTTT.

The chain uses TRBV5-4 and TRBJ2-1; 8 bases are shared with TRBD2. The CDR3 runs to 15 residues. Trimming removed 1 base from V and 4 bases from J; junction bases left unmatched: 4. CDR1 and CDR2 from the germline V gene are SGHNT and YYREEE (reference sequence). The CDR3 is CASSLNSGVYNEQFF. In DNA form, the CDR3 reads TGTGCCAGCAGCTTGAATAGCGGGGTGTACAATGAGCAGTTCTTC.

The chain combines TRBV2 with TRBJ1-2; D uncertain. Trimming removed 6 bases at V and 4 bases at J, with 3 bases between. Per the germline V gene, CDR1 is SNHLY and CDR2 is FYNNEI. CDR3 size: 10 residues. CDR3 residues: CASRGYGYTF. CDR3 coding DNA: TGTGCCAGCAGAGGCTATGGCTACACCTTC.

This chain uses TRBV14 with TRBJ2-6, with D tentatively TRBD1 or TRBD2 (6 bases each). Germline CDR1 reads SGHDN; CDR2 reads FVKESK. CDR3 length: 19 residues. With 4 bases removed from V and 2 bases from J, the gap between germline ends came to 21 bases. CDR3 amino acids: CASSPDWGAFPPGANVLTF. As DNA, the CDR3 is TGTGCCAGCAGCCCCGACTGGGGGGCTTTCCCCCCTGGGGCCAACGTCCTGACTTTC.